This record looks at one T cell receptor beta chain sequence and its context. Its antigen is currently unknown. The data belong to a study of T cell responses to AZD1222 COVID-19 vaccine. General study results and limits: Two AZD1222 administrations were followed by greater Spike-specific TCR breadth and depth. Reportedly, close to half of spike-specific TCRs are directed against unmutated variant regions. Only a handful of individuals given AZD1222 were seropositive at baseline.

Timing groups of about 4 and about 12 weeks for second doses were pooled. Assay used: immunoSEQ multiplex PCR; TCRdb lists only in-frame clones, some missing. The sample holds roughly 140,000 clones; 90% are singletons and the top ten take 3% to 3.5%. The CDR3 is 14 residues long. Germline loops: CDR1 MNHEY, CDR2 SMNVEV (reference sequence). Trimming cost V 6 bases and J 1 base, with 13 bases left between them. Material: peripheral blood, obtained 28 days after the second AZD1222 dose. This receptor was taken from an adult who received the AZD1222 COVID-19 vaccine. The J gene is TRBJ2-7, the V gene TRBV27; D is perhaps TRBD2 (5 bases). This chain's CDR3 is CASRPKAVSYEQYF. CDR3 nucleotides: TGTGCCAGCAGGCCTAAAGCGGTATCCTACGAGCAGTACTTC.